This TCR beta chain was recorded in a study of blood T cell repertoires in COVID-19. Study overall: Acute-phase and convalescent COVID-19 samples originated in the United States, Italy and Spain. PBMCs, B-cell-depleted T cells, or T cells were the source of the cDNA or gDNA that made up the material.

This CDR3 region has 14 residues. V was pared by 0 bases and J by 4 bases, with 11 bases between. CDR1 SGHRS and CDR2 YFSETQ come from the germline V gene. Original processing notes: Using reference gene primer amplification, nucleated cell counts were estimated. Data came from immunoSEQ multiplex PCR; TCRdb stores just in-frame clones and leaves some out. V and J calls and clone size are given by that table; D and trimming were obtained from the DNA. The table includes about 360,000 clones, around nine tenths detected once. The count of this clone is one. The sample comprised peripheral blood. V is TRBV5-1 and J is TRBJ2-7; D remains ambiguous. This TCR came from a human donor in a cohort sampled during active COVID-19. The CDR3 reads CASSLDQTSYEQYF. DNA for the CDR3: TGCGCCAGCAGCTTGGACCAGACTTCATACGAGCAGTACTTC.